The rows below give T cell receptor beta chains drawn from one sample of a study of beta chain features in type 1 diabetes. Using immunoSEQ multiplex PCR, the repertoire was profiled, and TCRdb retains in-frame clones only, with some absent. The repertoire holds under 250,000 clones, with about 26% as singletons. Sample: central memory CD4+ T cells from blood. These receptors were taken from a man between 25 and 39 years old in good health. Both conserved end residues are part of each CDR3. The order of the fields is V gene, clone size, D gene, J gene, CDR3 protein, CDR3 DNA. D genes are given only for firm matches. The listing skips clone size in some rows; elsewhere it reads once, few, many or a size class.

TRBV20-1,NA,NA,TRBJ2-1,CSARVVNEQFF,TGCAGTGCTAGAGTGGTCAATGAGCAGTTCTTC
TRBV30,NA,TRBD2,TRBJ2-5,CAWRDTGTSGRAQYF,TGTGCCTGGAGAGACACCGGGACTAGCGGGAGAGCCCAGTACTTC
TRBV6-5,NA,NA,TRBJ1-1,CASSYSLAMNTEAFF,TGTGCCAGCAGTTACTCACTTGCGATGAACACTGAAGCTTTCTTT
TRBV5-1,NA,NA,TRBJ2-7,CASSPGTYEQYF,TGCGCCAGCAGCCCCGGGACCTACGAGCAGTACTTC
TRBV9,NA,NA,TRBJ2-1,CASSVAASGTHYNEQFF,TGTGCCAGCAGCGTAGCGGCCTCCGGGACCCACTACAATGAGCAGTTCTTC
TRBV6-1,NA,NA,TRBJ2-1,CASTSTSYNEQFF,TGTGCCAGCACCTCGACATCTTACAATGAGCAGTTCTTC
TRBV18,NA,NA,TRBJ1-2,CASSQGRNYGYTF,TGTGCCAGCTCTCAAGGACGGAACTATGGCTACACCTTC
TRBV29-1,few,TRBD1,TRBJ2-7,CSVERGTGSHEQYF,TGCAGCGTTGAAAGGGGGACAGGCAGCCACGAGCAGTACTTC
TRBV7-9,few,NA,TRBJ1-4,CASSLDRPNEKLFF,TGTGCCAGCAGCTTAGACAGGCCTAATGAAAAACTGTTTTTT
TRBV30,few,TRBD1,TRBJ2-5,CAWIPLGGILQETQYF,TGTGCCTGGATCCCCCTAGGGGGCATATTACAAGAGACCCAGTACTTC
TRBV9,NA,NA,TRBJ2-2,CASRGATGELFF,TGTGCCAGCAGAGGGGCCACCGGGGAGCTGTTTTTT
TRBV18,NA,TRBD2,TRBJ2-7,CASSPPGREGSYEQYF,TGTGCCAGCTCACCACCGGGGAGGGAGGGCTCCTACGAGCAGTACTTC
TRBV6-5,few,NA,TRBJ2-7,CASSSQRTGSYEQYF,TGTGCCAGCAGTTCTCAGCGGACGGGTTCCTACGAGCAGTACTTC
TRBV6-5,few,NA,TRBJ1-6,CASSYSKGSYNSPLHF,TGTGCCAGCAGTTACTCGAAGGGGTCCTATAATTCCCCCCTCCACTTT
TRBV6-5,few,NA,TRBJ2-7,CASSYESRGEQYF,TGTGCCAGCAGTTACGAATCTAGAGGCGAGCAGTACTTC
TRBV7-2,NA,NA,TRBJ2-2,CASSLAGAGELFF,TGTGCCAGCAGCTTAGCTGGGGCCGGGGAGCTGTTTTTT
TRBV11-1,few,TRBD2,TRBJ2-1,CASSSSMGGGSYNEQFF,TGTGCCAGCAGCTCGTCCATGGGCGGGGGCTCCTACAATGAGCAGTTCTTC
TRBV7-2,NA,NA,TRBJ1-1,CASSYQGRDTEAFF,TGTGCCAGCAGCTATCAGGGTCGGGACACTGAAGCTTTCTTT
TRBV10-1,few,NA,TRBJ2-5,CASSEGVGGQYF,TGCGCCAGCAGTGAGGGAGTAGGTGGCCAGTACTTC
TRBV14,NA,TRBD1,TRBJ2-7,CASSQNRGREQYF,TGTGCCAGCAGCCAGAACAGGGGGCGAGAGCAGTACTTC
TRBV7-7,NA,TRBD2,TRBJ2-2,CASSPRLAGGPGTGELFF,TGTGCCAGCAGCCCAAGACTAGCGGGAGGGCCAGGAACCGGGGAGCTGTTTTTT
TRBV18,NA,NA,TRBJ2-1,CASSPPLRAGKTNNEQFF,TGTGCCAGCTCACCACCGCTGAGGGCAGGGAAAACGAACAATGAGCAGTTCTTC
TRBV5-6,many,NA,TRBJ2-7,CASSLDSEQYF,TGTGCCAGCAGCCTCGACAGTGAGCAGTACTTC
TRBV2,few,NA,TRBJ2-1,CASSPLPPPFF,TGTGCCAGCAGTCCCCTTCCCCCACCGTTCTTC
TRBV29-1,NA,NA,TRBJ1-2,CSVGQLGDYGYTF,TGCAGCGTTGGACAACTGGGTGACTATGGCTACACCTTC
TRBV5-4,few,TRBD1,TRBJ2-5,CASSPSTGGGETQYF,TGTGCCAGCAGTCCGTCTACAGGGGGCGGGGAGACCCAGTACTTC